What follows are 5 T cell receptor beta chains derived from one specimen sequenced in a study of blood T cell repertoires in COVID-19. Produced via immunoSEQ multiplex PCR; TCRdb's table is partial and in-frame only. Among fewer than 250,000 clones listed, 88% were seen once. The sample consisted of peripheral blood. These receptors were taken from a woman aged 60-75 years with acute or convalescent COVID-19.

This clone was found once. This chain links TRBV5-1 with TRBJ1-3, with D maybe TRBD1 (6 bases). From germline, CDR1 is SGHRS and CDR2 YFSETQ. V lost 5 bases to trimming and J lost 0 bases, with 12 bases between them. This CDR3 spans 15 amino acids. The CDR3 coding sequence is TGCGCCAGCAGGCTGGACAGCAGCTCTGGAAACACCATATATTTT. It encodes CASRLDSSSGNTIYF.

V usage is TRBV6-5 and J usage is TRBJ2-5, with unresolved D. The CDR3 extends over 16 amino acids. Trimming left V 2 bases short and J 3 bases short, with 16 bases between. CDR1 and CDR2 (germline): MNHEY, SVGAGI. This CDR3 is CASSYTWSTAKETQYF. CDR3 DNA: TGTGCCAGCAGTTACACGTGGAGTACGGCGAAAGAGACCCAGTACTTC.

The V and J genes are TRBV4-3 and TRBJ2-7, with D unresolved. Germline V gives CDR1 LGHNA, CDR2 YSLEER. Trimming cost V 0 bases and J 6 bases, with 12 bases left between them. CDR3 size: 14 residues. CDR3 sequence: CASSQDARAREQYF. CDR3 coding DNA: TGCGCCAGCAGCCAAGATGCCCGTGCGCGCGAGCAGTACTTC.

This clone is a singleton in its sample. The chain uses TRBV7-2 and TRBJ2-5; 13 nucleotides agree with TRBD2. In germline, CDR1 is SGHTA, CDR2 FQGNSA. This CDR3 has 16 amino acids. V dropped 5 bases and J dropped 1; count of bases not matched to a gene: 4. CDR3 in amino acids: CASSTWTSGGQETQYF. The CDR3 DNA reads TGTGCCAGCAGCACCTGGACTAGCGGGGGCCAAGAGACCCAGTACTTC.

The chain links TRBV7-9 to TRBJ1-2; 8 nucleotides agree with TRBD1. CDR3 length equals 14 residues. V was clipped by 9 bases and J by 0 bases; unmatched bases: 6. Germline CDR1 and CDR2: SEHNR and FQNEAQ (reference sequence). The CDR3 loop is CASSTGAANYGYTF. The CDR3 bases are TGTGCCAGTTCGACAGGGGCTGCTAACTATGGCTACACCTTC.